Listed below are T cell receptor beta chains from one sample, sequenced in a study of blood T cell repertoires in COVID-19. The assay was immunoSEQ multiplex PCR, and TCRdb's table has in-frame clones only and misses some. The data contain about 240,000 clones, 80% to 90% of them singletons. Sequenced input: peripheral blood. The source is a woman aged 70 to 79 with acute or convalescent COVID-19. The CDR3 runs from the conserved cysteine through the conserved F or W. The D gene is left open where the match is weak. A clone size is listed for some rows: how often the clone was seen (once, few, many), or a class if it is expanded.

cdr3_aa: CASSESGRGGYTF
cdr3_nt: TGCGCCAGCAGTGAGTCGGGGAGGGGCGGCTACACCTTC
v_call: TRBV10-2
j_call: TRBJ1-2
clone_size: NA
d_call: NA

cdr3_aa: CASSYGIAGAAGDTQYF
cdr3_nt: TGTGCCAGCAGTTACGGTATAGCGGGGGCTGCCGGGGATACGCAGTATTTT
v_call: TRBV6-2/TRBV6-3
j_call: TRBJ2-3
clone_size: NA
d_call: TRBD2

cdr3_aa: CASSFRGAGQETQYF
cdr3_nt: TGTGCCAGCAGCTTCAGGGGGGCGGGGCAAGAGACCCAGTACTTC
v_call: TRBV11-2
j_call: TRBJ2-5
clone_size: NA
d_call: NA

cdr3_aa: CASRLQGVNTEAFF
cdr3_nt: TGTGCCAGCAGGTTACAGGGGGTGAACACTGAAGCTTTCTTT
v_call: TRBV7-2
j_call: TRBJ1-1
clone_size: NA
d_call: TRBD1

cdr3_aa: CASNPGQTHTGELFF
cdr3_nt: TGTGCCAGCAATCCGGGACAAACGCACACCGGGGAGCTGTTTTTT
v_call: TRBV2
j_call: TRBJ2-2
clone_size: NA
d_call: NA

cdr3_aa: CASSQDNLGGGYTF
cdr3_nt: TGTGCCAGCAGCCAAGATAATCTTGGCGGTGGCTACACCTTC
v_call: TRBV4-2
j_call: TRBJ1-2
clone_size: NA
d_call: NA

cdr3_aa: CASSREGRSYNEQFF
cdr3_nt: TGCGCCAGCAGTAGAGAGGGTCGATCCTACAATGAGCAGTTCTTC
v_call: TRBV10-1
j_call: TRBJ2-1
clone_size: once
d_call: NA

cdr3_aa: CASSPREFSGNTIYF
cdr3_nt: TGTGCCAGCAGCCCTAGAGAGTTCTCTGGAAACACCATATATTTT
v_call: TRBV7-2
j_call: TRBJ1-3
clone_size: NA
d_call: NA

cdr3_aa: CASSLNLGGADTQYF
cdr3_nt: TGTGCCAGCAGCCTAAATTTAGGGGGCGCAGATACGCAGTATTTT
v_call: TRBV6-4
j_call: TRBJ2-3
clone_size: NA
d_call: TRBD1

cdr3_aa: CAWSSDRPASYTF
cdr3_nt: TGTGCCTGGAGTTCGGACAGGCCTGCGAGCTACACCTTC
v_call: TRBV30
j_call: TRBJ1-2
clone_size: NA
d_call: TRBD1

cdr3_aa: CASSLVLRGSYEQYF
cdr3_nt: TGTGCCAGCAGCTTAGTTCTTAGAGGGAGCTACGAGCAGTACTTC
v_call: TRBV5-6
j_call: TRBJ2-7
clone_size: NA
d_call: NA

cdr3_aa: CASSFVPAGSGPQHF
cdr3_nt: TGTGCCAGCAGCTTCGTTCCAGCGGGGAGTGGGCCCCAGCATTTT
v_call: TRBV7-8
j_call: TRBJ1-5
clone_size: few
d_call: NA

cdr3_aa: CASSFWQGAIGGSPLHF
cdr3_nt: TGTGCCAGCAGTTTTTGGCAGGGGGCTATTGGGGGTTCACCCCTCCACTTT
v_call: TRBV27
j_call: TRBJ1-6
clone_size: NA
d_call: TRBD1